This TCR beta chain emerged from a study of blood T cell repertoires in COVID-19. In the study overall: COVID-19 samples collected from the United States, Italy and Spain covered acute and convalescent phases.

Only in-frame clones appear in the TCRdb table, and some are missing; sequencing was by immunoSEQ multiplex PCR. In the table there are approximately 50,000 clones, approximately 88% of which are singletons. Sequenced material: peripheral blood. This sequence was found in a human donor in a cohort sampled during active COVID-19.

The CDR3 is CASSYSVGDINEKLFF. The DNA for the CDR3 is TGTGCCAGCAGTTACTCGGTGGGAGATATAAATGAAAAACTGTTTTTT. The chain combines TRBV6-6 with TRBJ1-4; no reliable D call. The length of the CDR3 is 16 residues. Deletions cut 0 bases from V and 5 bases from J, with 13 bases between. Germline V gene sequence: CDR1 MNHNY, CDR2 SVGAGI (reference sequence).